This passage covers 22 T cell receptor beta chains from one sample sequenced in a study of control samples from healthy donors and cancer patients. This table comes from immunoSEQ multiplex PCR, and its TCRdb copy is limited to in-frame clones, with some not included. The data hold 70,000 to 90,000 clones, with 94% observed a single time. The specimen sequenced was blood. The receptors come from a woman between 40 and 50 years old in good health.

In this sample, this clone turned up once. V usage is TRBV11-2 and J usage is TRBJ2-2; possible D gene TRBD2, 6 bases. CDR3 length: 16 residues. The V end lost 5 bases, the J end lost 3 bases, and 16 bases lay between the germline ends. Germline CDR1 and CDR2: SGHAT and FQNNGV. This chain's CDR3 is CASSTTPGLDTGELFF. As DNA, the CDR3 is TGTGCCAGCAGCACGACACCGGGACTCGACACCGGGGAGCTGTTTTTT.

The chain uses TRBV7-2 and TRBJ2-3, with D unresolved. Per the germline V gene, CDR1 is SGHTA and CDR2 is FQGNSA. The V and J ends lost 10 bases and 0 bases respectively, with 11 bases between them. The CDR3 runs to 13 residues. This CDR3 reads CAIRTASTDTQYF. CDR3 nucleotides: TGTGCCATCCGTACGGCTAGCACAGATACGCAGTATTTT.

J is TRBJ1-5 and V is TRBV19; 8 nucleotides align to TRBD1. This CDR3 has 16 residues. Losses at the gene ends were 6 bases for V and 7 bases for J; bases not matched to a gene: 14. In germline, CDR1 is LNHDA, CDR2 SQIVND (reference sequence). CDR3 sequence (DNA): TGTGCCAGTAGGGACAGGGTAGGTGCGGCAGCCCAGCCCCAGCATTTT. Its translation: CASRDRVGAAAQPQHF.

The CDR3 is CSASLVGRGRTEAFF. Here the CDR3 DNA reads TGCAGTGCTAGTCTGGTTGGCAGGGGGCGGACTGAAGCTTTCTTT. This rearrangement joins TRBV20-1 to TRBJ1-1, with TRBD1 matching 8 bases. There are 15 residues in the CDR3. The trim removed 3 bases at V and 5 bases at J, leaving 11 bases unmatched. Germline lookup yields CDR1 DFQATT and CDR2 SNEGSKA (reference sequence).

The chain recombines TRBV7-9 with TRBJ2-1, with D hard to call. Germline CDR1 is SEHNR and CDR2 is FQNEAQ (reference sequence). The CDR3 has 16 residues. Trimming removed 1 base at V and 8 bases at J, with 18 bases between. CDR3 nucleotides: TGTGCCAGCAGCTTAGGAGGCGGTGGGTCCGGCGATGAGCAGTTCTTC. It codes for CASSLGGGGSGDEQFF. Supplemented by reference TRBV7-9 and TRBJ2-1, the full variable domain reads DTGVSQNPRHKITKRGQNVTFRCDPISEHNRLYWYRQTLGQGPEFLTYFQNEAQLEKSRLLSDRFSAERPKGSFSTLEIQRTEQGDSAMYLCASSLGGGGSGDEQFFGPGTRLTVL.

The chain uses TRBV5-1 and TRBJ2-7; tentatively, D is TRBD1 (5 bases). Germline assignment: CDR1 SGHRS and CDR2 YFSETQ. The CDR3 totals 13 residues. The V and J ends lost 4 bases and 3 bases respectively, with 11 bases between them. CDR3 sequence: CASSAAGLYEQYF. CDR3 nucleotides: TGCGCCAGCAGCGCCGCAGGGCTCTACGAGCAGTACTTC.

The CDR3 bases are TGCAGTGCTAGTACTAGCGGAACCTACAATGAGCAGTTCTTC. Translating gives CSASTSGTYNEQFF. The genes are TRBV20-1 and TRBJ2-1; 8 nucleotides align to TRBD2. Germline V gene lookup returns CDR1 DFQATT and CDR2 SNEGSKA (reference sequence). V lost 3 bases and J lost 2; bases outside the gene matches: 3. CDR3 length: 14 residues.

This chain uses TRBV4-1 with TRBJ2-3; D is unclear. Trimming stripped 0 bases from V and 8 bases from J, with 6 bases between. The germline V gene has CDR1 MGHRA and CDR2 YSYEKL. The CDR3 is 12 residues long. The CDR3 here is CASSQEWGTQYF. CDR3 DNA: TGCGCCAGCAGCCAAGAGTGGGGTACGCAGTATTTT.

The chain has TRBV28 and TRBJ2-2; D gene uncertain. With 3 bases removed from V and 1 base from J, the gap between germline ends came to 6 bases. This CDR3 is built from 14 residues. Germline CDR1 is MDHEN and CDR2 is SYDVKM. This CDR3 reads CASSFRMNTGELFF. CDR3 nucleotides: TGTGCCAGCAGTTTCAGGATGAACACCGGGGAGCTGTTTTTT.

The rearrangement uses TRBV30 and TRBJ2-1; D is perhaps TRBD1 (6 bases). The CDR3 is 16 amino acids. Germline V gives CDR1 GTSNPN, CDR2 SVGIG (reference sequence). The ends were cut back, 6 bases at V and 6 bases at J, with 24 bases in the middle. Written as DNA, the CDR3 is TGTGCCTGTCACACTACGCCAGGGGAAAATCGCAATGAGCAGTTCTTC. As protein: CACHTTPGENRNEQFF. The full variable domain, completed using reference TRBV30 and TRBJ2-1, is SQTIHQWPATLVQPVGSPLSLECTVEGTSNPNLYWYRQAAGRGLQLLFYSVGIGQISSEVPQNLSASRPQDRQFILSSKKLLLSDSGFYLCACHTTPGENRNEQFFGPGTRLTVL.

The chain's CDR3 is CASSPDRGPYGYTF. As DNA, the CDR3 is TGTGCCAGCAGCCCTGACAGGGGACCCTATGGCTACACCTTC. The chain combines TRBV11-2 with TRBJ1-2; 8 positions agree with TRBD1. The V gene end was trimmed by 5 bases and the J gene end by 4 bases; junction bases not matched to a gene: 6. Germline V gives CDR1 SGHAT, CDR2 FQNNGV. The CDR3 has 14 amino acids. Based on the CDR3 plus reference TRBV11-2 and TRBJ1-2, the full variable domain is EAGVAQSPRYKIIEKRQSVAFWCNPISGHATLYWYQQILGQGPKLLIQFQNNGVVDDSQLPKDRFSAERLKGVDSTLKIQPAKLEDSAVYLCASSPDRGPYGYTFGSGTRLTVV.

This clone was seen a single time. This chain uses TRBV5-1 with TRBJ2-7; tentative D call: TRBD2 (6 bases). The V end lost 2 bases, the J end lost 0 bases, and 18 bases lay between the germline ends. Germline V gives CDR1 SGHRS, CDR2 YFSETQ. This CDR3 contains 17 residues. In DNA form, the CDR3 reads TGCGCCAGCAGCTTAGGTGGGTTGTCCGGGAGCTCCTACGAGCAGTACTTC. It yields the protein CASSLGGLSGSSYEQYF.

This chain joins TRBV5-6 and TRBJ2-1; D unclear. This CDR3 spans 16 amino acids. Germline V lookup: CDR1 SGHDT, CDR2 YYEEEE. Between the trimmed V and J ends, which lost 0 bases and 2 bases, there was a span of 12 bases. As DNA, the CDR3 is TGTGCCAGCAGCTTGGGACCCCCATTAGCCTACAATGAGCAGTTCTTC. Translated: CASSLGPPLAYNEQFF.

The rearrangement joins TRBV9 to TRBJ2-2; D is unclear. The CDR3 length is 15 residues. V was clipped by 1 base and J by 7 bases, with 14 bases between them. CDR1 and CDR2 (germline): SGDLS, YYNGEE. CDR3 amino acids: CASSVTIAGRGELFF. The DNA for the CDR3 is TGTGCCAGCAGCGTAACGATAGCCGGCCGCGGGGAGCTGTTTTTT.

The chain carries TRBV7-2 and TRBJ1-2, with D unclear. Trimming left V 4 bases short and J 8 bases short, with 17 bases between. CDR1 and CDR2 (germline): SGHTA, FQGNSA. The CDR3 has 14 residues. CDR3 residues: CASSYPLGFGGYTF. The CDR3 coding sequence is TGTGCCAGCAGCTACCCCTTAGGGTTTGGGGGCTACACCTTC.

The CDR3: CASSLAPILAGATDTQYF. The CDR3 DNA reads TGTGCCAGCAGCTTAGCGCCAATACTAGCGGGAGCCACAGATACGCAGTATTTT. The chain links TRBV7-7 to TRBJ2-3, with 11 bases matching TRBD2. The germline CDR1 and CDR2 sequences are SSHAT and FNYEAQ (reference sequence). The length of the CDR3 is 18 residues. Germline trimming cut 0 bases from V and 2 bases from J; bases unmatched to any gene: 7.

The rearrangement uses TRBV4-2 and TRBJ2-7; 11 bases match TRBD2. The trim removed 3 bases at V and 5 bases at J, leaving 3 bases unmatched. In germline, CDR1 is LGHNA, CDR2 YNFKEQ. CDR3 length: 14 residues. The CDR3 coding sequence is TGTGCCAGCAGCCATAGCGGGGGGGCTAACGAGCAGTACTTC. It is translated as CASSHSGGANEQYF.

With respect to this clone: The junction departs from germline at one end; a sequencing error may be responsible. The chain has TRBV5-1 and TRBJ2-3; TRBD1 or TRBD2 may be the D gene (6 bases each). The CDR3 consists of 15 residues. Germline lookup yields CDR1 SGHRS and CDR2 YFSETQ. CDR3 DNA sequence: TGCGCCAGCAGGTTGGGGGGCTCTAGCACAGATACGCAGTATTTT. This gives the protein CASRLGGSSTDTQYF. Combining the CDR3 with reference TRBV5-1 and TRBJ2-3 gives the whole variable domain KAGVTQTPRYLIKTRGQQVTLSCSPISGHRSVSWYQQTPGQGLQFLFEYFSETQRNKGNFPGRFSGRQFSNSRSEMNVSTLELGDSALYLCASRLGGSSTDTQYFGPGTRLTVL.

The chain combines TRBV11-2 with TRBJ2-1; tentative D call: TRBD2 (5 bases). From germline, CDR1 is SGHAT and CDR2 FQNNGV. There are 14 residues in the CDR3. V dropped 5 bases and J dropped 2 bases, with 10 bases sitting between them. CDR3 in DNA: TGTGCCAGCAGCCGCAGCGGAACCTACAATGAGCAGTTCTTC. This translates into CASSRSGTYNEQFF.

The chain is built from TRBV5-4 and TRBJ2-1; TRBD2 matches at 7 bases. The length of the CDR3 is 15 residues. Germline V gene lookup returns CDR1 SGHNT and CDR2 YYREEE (reference sequence). With V trimmed by 1 base and J by 2 bases, 3 bases remained unmatched. CDR3: CASSLRLAAYNEQFF. The CDR3 DNA reads TGTGCCAGCAGCTTGAGGCTAGCGGCCTACAATGAGCAGTTCTTC.

V is TRBV3-1 (or the pseudogene TRBV3-2) and J is TRBJ1-2, with 7 bases aligning to TRBD1. The CDR3 has 14 amino acids. CDR1 is LGHDT, CDR2 YNNKEL, per germline (reference sequence). Trimming removed 8 bases from V and 2 bases from J; junction bases left unmatched: 8. CDR3 protein: CASSFPGGNYGYTF. DNA of the CDR3: TGTGCCAGCTCGTTCCCAGGGGGAAACTATGGCTACACCTTC.

This chain joins TRBV7-9 and TRBJ2-7; TRBD2 aligns across 11 bases. Germline loops: CDR1 SEHNR, CDR2 FQNEAQ (reference sequence). The CDR3 is made up of 15 amino acids. Losses at the gene ends were 5 bases for V and 4 bases for J; bases not matched to a gene: 7. In nucleotides, the CDR3 is TGTGCCAGCAGCGCCGGGACTAGCGGACTATACGAGCAGTACTTC. This gives the protein CASSAGTSGLYEQYF.